This T cell receptor (beta chain) was sequenced for a study of CD8+CD57+ T cells in acquired aplastic anemia. Study information: Sorted cells (CD4+ and CD8+) yielded DNA amounts that averaged roughly 3 ug.

A note on this clonotype: No antigen is known for it. This may come from a read error, since a much larger clone is one base off.

Deletions cut 5 bases from V and 7 bases from J, with 15 bases between. This CDR3 region has 14 residues. Points from the study as a whole: There were roughly 30 CD8+ CDR3 sequences that occurred in both patients and controls. Patients were compared with controls for CD8+ Simpson's diversity, and no significant difference emerged.

Genomic DNA templated the TCR beta VDJ and CDR3 profiling. TCRdb re-called the reads through MiXCR, storing one row per CDR3 protein. This sample has some 130,000 distinct CDR3 sequences, with around two fifths found just once. Sequencing was performed on sorted CD4+, CD8+, or CD8+CD57+ T cells (not recorded which) from PBMCs. This sequence originates from a human donor in good health, serving as a control. The J gene is TRBJ1-5, the V gene TRBV12-3 or TRBV12-4; tentatively, D is TRBD1 (5 bases). This chain's CDR3 is CASSTRGVIQPQHF. The CDR3 region has the DNA TGTGCCAGCAGTACACGGGGGGTGATCCAGCCCCAGCATTTT.